Described below is a single T cell receptor (beta chain) sequence and its context. The data derive from a study of blood T cell repertoires in COVID-19. Those enrolled, adults aged 18 to 89 years, came from about two dozen US areas. Donors in Cohort 3 who had recovered were those with two negative PCRs, healthcare professional clearance, or resolution of their symptoms. This CDR3 has 15 residues. Trimming removed 3 bases from V and 5 bases from J; junction bases left unmatched: 3. Germline V gene sequence: CDR1 PRHDT, CDR2 FYEKMQ (reference sequence). In the study's own analysis: Scientists estimated how many nucleated cells there were by amplifying reference gene primers. Libraries were prepared by immunoSEQ multiplex PCR; TCRdb keeps only in-frame clonotypes and omits some of them. V, J and clone size were drawn from that table, and D and trimming were deduced from the DNA. This table has about 390,000 clones, about 86% appearing once.

The chain employs TRBV13 and TRBJ2-1, with TRBD2 matching 11 bases. Sequenced input: PBMCs or T cells enriched from blood (not recorded which). The sequence was collected from a woman in her fifties or sixties who had recovered from COVID-19. CDR3 loop: CASSFLAGGHNEQFF. The CDR3 DNA reads TGTGCCAGCAGCTTCCTAGCGGGGGGACACAATGAGCAGTTCTTC.